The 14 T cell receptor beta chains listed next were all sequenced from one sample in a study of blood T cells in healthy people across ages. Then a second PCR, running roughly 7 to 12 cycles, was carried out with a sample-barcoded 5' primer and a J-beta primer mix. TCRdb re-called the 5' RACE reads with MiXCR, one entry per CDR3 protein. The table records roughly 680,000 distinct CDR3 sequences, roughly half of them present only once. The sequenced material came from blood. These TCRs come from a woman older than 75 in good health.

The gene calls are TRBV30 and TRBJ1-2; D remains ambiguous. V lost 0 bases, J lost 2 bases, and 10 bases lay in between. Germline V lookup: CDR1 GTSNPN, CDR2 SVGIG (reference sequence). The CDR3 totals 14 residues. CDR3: CAWSVSGRNYGYTF. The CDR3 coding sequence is TGTGCCTGGAGTGTATCAGGCAGGAACTATGGCTACACCTTC.

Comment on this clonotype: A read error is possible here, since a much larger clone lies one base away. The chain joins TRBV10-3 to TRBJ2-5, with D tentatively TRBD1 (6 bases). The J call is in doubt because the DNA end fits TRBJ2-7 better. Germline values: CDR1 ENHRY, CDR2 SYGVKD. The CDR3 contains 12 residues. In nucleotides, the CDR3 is TGTGCCATCAGGGACAGCTCCTACGAGCAGTACTTC. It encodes CAIRDSSYEQYF.

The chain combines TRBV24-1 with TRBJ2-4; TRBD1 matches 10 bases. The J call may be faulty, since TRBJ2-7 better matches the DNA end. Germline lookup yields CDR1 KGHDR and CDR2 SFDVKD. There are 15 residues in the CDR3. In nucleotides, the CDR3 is TGTGCCACCAGTGACCCCGGGACAGGGGTCTACGAGCAGTACTTC. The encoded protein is CATSDPGTGVYEQYF.

The CDR3 spells CASSAIPGLNSPLHF. CDR3 nucleotides: TGTGCCAGCAGCGCTATTCCTGGTCTTAATTCACCCCTCCACTTT. V gene TRBV9 combines with J gene TRBJ1-6; D gene uncertain. CDR3 length equals 15 residues. V lost 3 bases, J lost 6 bases, and 13 bases lay in between. Germline values: CDR1 SGDLS, CDR2 YYNGEE. The whole variable domain, filled in from reference TRBV9 and TRBJ1-6, reads DSGVTQTPKHLITATGQRVTLRCSPRSGDLSVYWYQQSLDQGLQFLIQYYNGEERAKGNILERFSAQQFPDLHSELNLSSLELGDSALYFCASSAIPGLNSPLHFGNGTRLTVT.

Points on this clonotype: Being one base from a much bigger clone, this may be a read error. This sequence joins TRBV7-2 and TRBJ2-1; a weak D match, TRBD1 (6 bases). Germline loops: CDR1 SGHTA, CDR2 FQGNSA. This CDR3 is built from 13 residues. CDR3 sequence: CASSFLRDNGQFF. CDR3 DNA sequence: TGTGCCAGCAGCTTCCTCCGGGACAATGGGCAGTTCTTC.

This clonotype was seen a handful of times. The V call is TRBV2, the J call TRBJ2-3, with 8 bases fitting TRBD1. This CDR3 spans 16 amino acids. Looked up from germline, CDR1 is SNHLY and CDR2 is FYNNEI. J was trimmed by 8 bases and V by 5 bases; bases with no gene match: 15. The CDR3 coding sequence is TGTGCCAGCAGTTTAATCGAGGGGGCAGGGGGCTCTACGCAGTATTTT. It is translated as CASSLIEGAGGSTQYF.

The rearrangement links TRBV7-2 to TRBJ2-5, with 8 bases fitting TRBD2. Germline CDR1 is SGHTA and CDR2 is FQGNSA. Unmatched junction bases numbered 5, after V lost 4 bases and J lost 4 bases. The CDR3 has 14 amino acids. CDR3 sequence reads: CASSYGTRRETQYF. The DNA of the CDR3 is TGTGCCAGCAGCTATGGGACTAGAAGAGAGACCCAGTACTTC.

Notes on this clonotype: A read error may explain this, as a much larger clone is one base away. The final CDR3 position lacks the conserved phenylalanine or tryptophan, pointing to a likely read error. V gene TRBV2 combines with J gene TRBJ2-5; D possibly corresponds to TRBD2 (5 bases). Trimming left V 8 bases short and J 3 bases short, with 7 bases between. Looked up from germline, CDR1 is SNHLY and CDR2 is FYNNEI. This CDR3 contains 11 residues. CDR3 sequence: CASRAEETQYV. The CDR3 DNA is TGTGCCAGCCGAGCGGAAGAGACCCAGTACGTC.

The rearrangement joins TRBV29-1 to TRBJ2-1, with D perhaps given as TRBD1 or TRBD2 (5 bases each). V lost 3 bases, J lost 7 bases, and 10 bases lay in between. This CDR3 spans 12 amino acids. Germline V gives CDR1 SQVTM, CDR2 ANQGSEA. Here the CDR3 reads CSVDEGRNEQFF. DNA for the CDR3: TGCAGCGTTGACGAGGGGAGAAATGAGCAGTTCTTC.

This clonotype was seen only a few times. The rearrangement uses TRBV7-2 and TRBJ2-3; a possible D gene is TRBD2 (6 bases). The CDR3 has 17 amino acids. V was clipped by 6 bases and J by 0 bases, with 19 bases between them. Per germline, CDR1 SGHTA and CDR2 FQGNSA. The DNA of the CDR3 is TGTGCCAGCAGTCCCAAGGGGAGCGGGCGGAGCACAGATACGCAGTATTTT. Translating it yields CASSPKGSGRSTDTQYF.

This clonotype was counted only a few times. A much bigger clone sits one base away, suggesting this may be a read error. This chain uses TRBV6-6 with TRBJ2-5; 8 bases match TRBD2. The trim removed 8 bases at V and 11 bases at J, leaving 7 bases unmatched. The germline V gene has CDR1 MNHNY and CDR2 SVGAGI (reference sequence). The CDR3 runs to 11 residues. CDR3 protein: CASHRGGEQYF. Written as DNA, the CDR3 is TGTGCCAGCCACCGGGGGGGTGAGCAGTACTTC.

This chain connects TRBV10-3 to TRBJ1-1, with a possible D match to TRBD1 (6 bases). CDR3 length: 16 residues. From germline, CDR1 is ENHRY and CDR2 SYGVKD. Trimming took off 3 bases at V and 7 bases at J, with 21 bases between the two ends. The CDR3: CAISDPGGGEGGEAFF. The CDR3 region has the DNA TGTGCCATCAGTGACCCCGGAGGGGGGGAAGGTGGTGAAGCTTTCTTT.

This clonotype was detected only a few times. The CDR3 bases are TGCAGTGCTAACGCGGGACTAGCTTACGAGCAGTACTTC. It specifies CSANAGLAYEQYF. The V and J genes are TRBV20-1 and TRBJ2-7; TRBD2 matches at 9 bases. With 4 bases clipped from V and 4 bases from J, the junction kept 5 bases outside the gene matches. CDR3 length: 13 residues. CDR1 DFQATT and CDR2 SNEGSKA come from the germline V gene (reference sequence).

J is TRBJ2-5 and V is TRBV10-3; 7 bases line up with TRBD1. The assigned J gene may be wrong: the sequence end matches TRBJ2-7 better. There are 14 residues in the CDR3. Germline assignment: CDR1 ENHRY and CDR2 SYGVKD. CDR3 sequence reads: CAIRPTGARNEQYF. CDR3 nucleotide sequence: TGTGCCATCAGGCCAACAGGGGCGAGAAACGAGCAGTACTTC.